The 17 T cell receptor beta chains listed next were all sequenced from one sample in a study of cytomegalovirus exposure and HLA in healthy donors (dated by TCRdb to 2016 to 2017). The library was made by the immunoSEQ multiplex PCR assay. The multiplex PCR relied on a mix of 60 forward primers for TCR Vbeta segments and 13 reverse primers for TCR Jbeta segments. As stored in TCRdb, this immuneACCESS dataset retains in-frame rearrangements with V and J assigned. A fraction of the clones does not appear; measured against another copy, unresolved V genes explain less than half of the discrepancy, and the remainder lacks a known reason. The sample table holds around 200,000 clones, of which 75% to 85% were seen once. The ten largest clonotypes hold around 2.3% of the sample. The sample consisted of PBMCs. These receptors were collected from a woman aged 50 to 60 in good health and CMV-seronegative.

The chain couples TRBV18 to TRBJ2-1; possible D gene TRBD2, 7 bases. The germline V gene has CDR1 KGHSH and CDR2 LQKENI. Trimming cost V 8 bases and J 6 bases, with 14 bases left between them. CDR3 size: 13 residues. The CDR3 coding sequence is TGTGCCAGCCGAACAGGGAGGGGCAATGAGCAGTTCTTC. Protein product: CASRTGRGNEQFF.

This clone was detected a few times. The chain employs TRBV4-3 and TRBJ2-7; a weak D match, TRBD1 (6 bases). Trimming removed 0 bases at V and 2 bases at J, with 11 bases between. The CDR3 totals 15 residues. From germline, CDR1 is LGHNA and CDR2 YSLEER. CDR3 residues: CASSQDKAGAYEQYF. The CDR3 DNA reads TGCGCCAGCAGCCAAGATAAGGCAGGGGCCTACGAGCAGTACTTC.

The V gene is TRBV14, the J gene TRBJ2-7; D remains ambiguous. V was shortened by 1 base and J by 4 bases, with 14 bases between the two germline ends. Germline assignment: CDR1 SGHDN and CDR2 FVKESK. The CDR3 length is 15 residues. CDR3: CASSQGNTAGYEQYF. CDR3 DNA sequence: TGTGCCAGCAGCCAAGGTAACACCGCCGGGTACGAGCAGTACTTC.

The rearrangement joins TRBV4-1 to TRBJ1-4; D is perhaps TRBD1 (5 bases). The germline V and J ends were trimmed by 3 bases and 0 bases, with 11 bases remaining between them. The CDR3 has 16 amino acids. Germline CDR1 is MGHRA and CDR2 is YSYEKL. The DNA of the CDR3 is TGCGCCAGCAGCCATGCTATGACAGCAACTAATGAAAAACTGTTTTTT. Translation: CASSHAMTATNEKLFF.

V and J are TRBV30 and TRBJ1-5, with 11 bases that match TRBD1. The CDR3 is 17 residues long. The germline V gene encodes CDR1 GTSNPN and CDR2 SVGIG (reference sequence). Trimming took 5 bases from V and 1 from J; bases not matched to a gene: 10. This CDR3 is CAWGQGAVVGSNQPQHF. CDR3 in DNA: TGTGCCTGGGGACAGGGGGCGGTTGTCGGAAGCAATCAGCCCCAGCATTTT.

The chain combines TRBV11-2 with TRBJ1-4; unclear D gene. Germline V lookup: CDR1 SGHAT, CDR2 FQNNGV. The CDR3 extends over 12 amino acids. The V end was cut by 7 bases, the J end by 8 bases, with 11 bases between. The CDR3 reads CASTSSREKLFF. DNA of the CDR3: TGTGCCAGCACATCCTCGAGAGAAAAACTGTTTTTT.

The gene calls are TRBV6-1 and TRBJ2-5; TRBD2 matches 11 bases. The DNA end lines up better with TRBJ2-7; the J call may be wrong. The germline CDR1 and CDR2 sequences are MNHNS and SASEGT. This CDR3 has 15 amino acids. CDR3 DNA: TGTGCCAGCAGTCCAACTAGCGGGAGCCCCTACGAGCAGTACTTC. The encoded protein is CASSPTSGSPYEQYF.

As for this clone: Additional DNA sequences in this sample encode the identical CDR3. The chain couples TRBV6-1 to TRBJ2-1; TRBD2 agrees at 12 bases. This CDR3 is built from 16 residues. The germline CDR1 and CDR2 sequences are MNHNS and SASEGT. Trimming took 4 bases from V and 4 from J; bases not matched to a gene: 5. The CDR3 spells CASSGRLAGEYNEQFF. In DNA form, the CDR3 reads TGTGCCAGCAGTGGAAGACTAGCGGGAGAATACAATGAGCAGTTCTTC.

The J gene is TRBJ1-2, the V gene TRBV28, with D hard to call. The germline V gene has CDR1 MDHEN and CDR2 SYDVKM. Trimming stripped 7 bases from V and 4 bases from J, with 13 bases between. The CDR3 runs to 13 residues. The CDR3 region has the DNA TGTGCCAGCACTGGGCCGCACTTCTATGGCTACACCTTC. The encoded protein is CASTGPHFYGYTF.

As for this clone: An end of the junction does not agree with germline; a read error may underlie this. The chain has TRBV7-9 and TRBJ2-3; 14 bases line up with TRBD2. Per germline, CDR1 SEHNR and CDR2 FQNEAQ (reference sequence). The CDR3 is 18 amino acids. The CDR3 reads CSSSRGAGTSGSTDTQYF. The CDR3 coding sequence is TGTTCCAGCAGCCGCGGAGCCGGGACTAGCGGGAGTACAGATACGCAGTATTTT.

The CDR3 DNA is TGTGCCAGCGAACTGGGGAGTGGGCCCAAAAACATTCAGTACTTC. It codes for CASELGSGPKNIQYF. This chain uses TRBV28 with TRBJ2-4; perhaps TRBD2 as D (5 bases). This CDR3 region has 15 residues. Germline V gene data show CDR1 as MDHEN and CDR2 as SYDVKM. Trimming stripped 8 bases from V and 2 bases from J, with 16 bases between.

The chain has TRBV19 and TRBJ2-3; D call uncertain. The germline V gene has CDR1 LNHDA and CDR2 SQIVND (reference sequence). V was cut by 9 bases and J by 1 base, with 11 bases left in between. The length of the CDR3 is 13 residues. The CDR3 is CASRDGGTDTQYF. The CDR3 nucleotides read TGTGCCAGCCGAGACGGAGGCACAGATACGCAGTATTTT. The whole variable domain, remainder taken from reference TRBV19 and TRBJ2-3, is DGGITQSPKYLFRKEGQNVTLSCEQNLNHDAMYWYRQDPGQGLRLIYYSQIVNDFQKGDIAEGYSVSREKKESFPLTVTSAQKNPTAFYLCASRDGGTDTQYFGPGTRLTVL.

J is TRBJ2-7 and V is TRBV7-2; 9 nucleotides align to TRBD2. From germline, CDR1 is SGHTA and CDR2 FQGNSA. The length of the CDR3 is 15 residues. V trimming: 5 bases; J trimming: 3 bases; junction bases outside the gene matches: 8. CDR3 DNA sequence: TGTGCCAGCAGCCCCCAAAGCGGGGGGAGCTACGAGCAGTACTTC. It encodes CASSPQSGGSYEQYF.

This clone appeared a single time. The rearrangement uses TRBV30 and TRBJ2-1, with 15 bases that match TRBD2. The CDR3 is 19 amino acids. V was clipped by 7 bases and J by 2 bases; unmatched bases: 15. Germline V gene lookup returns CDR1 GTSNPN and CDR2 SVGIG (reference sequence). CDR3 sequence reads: CASNVRGLAGGSTYNEQFF. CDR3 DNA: TGTGCCTCCAATGTACGGGGACTAGCGGGAGGAAGCACCTACAATGAGCAGTTCTTC.

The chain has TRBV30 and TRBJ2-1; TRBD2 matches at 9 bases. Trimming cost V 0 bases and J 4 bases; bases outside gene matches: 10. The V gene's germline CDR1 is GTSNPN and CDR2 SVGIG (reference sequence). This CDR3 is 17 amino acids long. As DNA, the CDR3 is TGTGCCTGGAGTGTAACCTCCTTAGCGGGAGTTTACAATGAGCAGTTCTTC. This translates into CAWSVTSLAGVYNEQFF.

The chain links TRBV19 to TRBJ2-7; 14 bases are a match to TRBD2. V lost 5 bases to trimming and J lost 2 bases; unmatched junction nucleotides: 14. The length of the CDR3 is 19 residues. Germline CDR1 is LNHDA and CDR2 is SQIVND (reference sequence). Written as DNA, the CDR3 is TGTGCCAGTAGTGTCAGCCGGGGGACTAGCGGGAGATTGACCTACGAGCAGTACTTC. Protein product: CASSVSRGTSGRLTYEQYF.

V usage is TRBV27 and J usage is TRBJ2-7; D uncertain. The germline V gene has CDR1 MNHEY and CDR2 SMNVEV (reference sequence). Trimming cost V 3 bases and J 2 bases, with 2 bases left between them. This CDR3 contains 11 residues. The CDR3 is CASSFTYEQYF. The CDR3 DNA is TGTGCCAGCAGTTTCACCTACGAGCAGTACTTC.